This passage covers 3 T cell receptor beta chains from one sample sequenced in a study of T cells in Graves' hyperthyroidism and ophthalmopathy. Amplified TCR beta CDR3 regions came from RNA transcripts. A set of HTBI primers served as the primers for a first-round RT-PCR of the TCR CDR3. TCRdb fed the multiplex PCR reads into MiXCR, producing one record per CDR3 protein. The table records approximately 380,000 distinct CDR3 sequences, approximately 20% of them present only once. The sample taken for sequencing was blood. The receptors stem from a woman between 18 and 29 years old with Graves' hyperthyroidism.

The V call is TRBV20-1, the J call TRBJ2-7, with 11 bases matching TRBD2. CDR1 and CDR2 (germline): DFQATT, SNEGSKA (reference sequence). This CDR3 region has 14 residues. The J segment lost 4 bases and the V segment lost 2 bases, leaving 4 bases of the junction unmatched. The CDR3 sequence: CSARRLAGIYEQYF. As DNA, the CDR3 is TGCAGTGCTAGAAGACTAGCGGGAATATACGAGCAGTACTTC.

Comment on this clonotype: It may be a read error: a sequence one base away is much more abundant. The V call is TRBV15, the J call TRBJ1-3; D remains ambiguous. The CDR3 totals 16 residues. Germline-derived CDR1 and CDR2 are LNHNV and YYDKDF (reference sequence). Trimming took off 1 base at V and 0 bases at J, with 10 bases between the two ends. The CDR3 DNA reads as TGTGCCACCAGCAGAGTGGCCGCTAGCTCTGGAAACACCATATATTTT. It encodes CATSRVAASSGNTIYF. Based on the CDR3 plus reference TRBV15 and TRBJ1-3, the full variable domain is DAMVIQNPRYQVTQFGKPVTLSCSQTLNHNVMYWYQQKSSQAPKLLFHYYDKDFNNEADTPDNFQSRRPNTSFCFLDIRSPGLGDTAMYLCATSRVAASSGNTIYFGEGSWLTVV.

Within the sample, this clonotype is medium-sized. V gene TRBV12-3 or TRBV12-4 combines with J gene TRBJ2-5; D ambiguous. The CDR3 has 14 residues. Deletions cut 6 bases from V and 4 bases from J, with 15 bases between. The CDR3 region has the DNA TGTGCCAGCAGCCCTCCCCCGGTCGGAGAGACCCAGTACTTC. This sequence encodes CASSPPPVGETQYF.